The clone carrying this T cell receptor beta chain was found a few times. Antigen specificity is unknown. Expressed TCRB transcripts were sequenced, since all the RNA that had been isolated was reverse transcribed. The assay was immunoSEQ multiplex PCR, and TCRdb's table has in-frame clones only and misses some. The sample records over 700,000 clones, roughly 15% being singletons. These data are taken from a study of beta chain features in type 1 diabetes. Points from the study as a whole: Among all four CD4+ subsets, Type 1 diabetes patients had TCRB CDR3s that were moderately but significantly shorter.

Sorting based on CD45RO/CCR7/CD25/CD127/CD95/CD27 separated CD4+ naive, central memory, regulatory and stem cell-like memory cells. The receptor comes from a woman in her late teens or twenties in good health. Sequencing was carried out using naive CD4+ T cells from blood.

CDR3 residues: CASSGQGAHQPQHF. The CDR3 DNA sequence: TGTGCCAGTTCAGGACAGGGGGCTCACCAGCCCCAGCATTTT. The V gene is TRBV18, the J gene TRBJ1-5; TRBD1 aligns across 11 bases. V shed 9 bases, J shed 7 bases, and the junction held 8 bases outside the gene matches. Germline CDR1 KGHSH, CDR2 LQKENI. The CDR3 has 14 amino acids.